The 20 T cell receptor beta chains in this list originate from one sample, sequenced in a study of memory CD4+ T cells and cytomegalovirus serostatus. Only in-frame clones appear in the TCRdb table, and some are missing; sequencing was by immunoSEQ multiplex PCR. Seen here are over 55,000 clones, around 80% observed once, and the top ten hold less than 0.9%. Single viable CD3+CD4+CD8-CD45RO+ cells were sorted as the memory CD4+ T cells. Sequenced input: memory CD4+ T cells from blood. These receptors were obtained from an adult in good health and CMV-seronegative.

This clone appeared a few times. CDR3 nucleotide sequence: TGCGCCAGCAGCCAAGATCAAAAGGGGTCTAGCGGGATCCTCACAGATACGCAGTATTTT. Its protein is CASSQDQKGSSGILTDTQYF. V usage is TRBV4-1 and J usage is TRBJ2-3, with TRBD2 matching 9 bases. J lost 2 bases, V lost 0 bases, and 15 bases had no gene match. The CDR3 length is 20 residues. Per germline, CDR1 MGHRA and CDR2 YSYEKL.

The chain links TRBV18 to TRBJ2-1, with D perhaps given as TRBD1 or TRBD2 (5 bases each). Trimming removed 1 base from V and 0 bases from J, with 10 bases in between. The length of the CDR3 is 16 residues. Germline V gene lookup returns CDR1 KGHSH and CDR2 LQKENI. CDR3 DNA sequence: TGTGCCAGCTCACCACAGGGTGGGGGCTCCTACAATGAGCAGTTCTTC. The encoded protein is CASSPQGGGSYNEQFF.

This clone has a handful of counts. This chain uses TRBV5-1 with TRBJ1-2; D might be TRBD1 (5 bases). This CDR3 has 13 amino acids. In germline, CDR1 is SGHRS, CDR2 YFSETQ. Trimming cost V 3 bases and J 5 bases, with 11 bases left between them. The CDR3: CASSYDSTYGYTF. The CDR3 DNA reads TGCGCCAGCAGCTACGACAGCACGTATGGCTACACCTTC.

J is TRBJ2-5 and V is TRBV6-1; 8 bases are a match to TRBD2. Germline CDR1 MNHNS, CDR2 SASEGT. The CDR3 is made up of 15 amino acids. With 6 bases clipped from V and 6 bases from J, the junction kept 12 bases outside the gene matches. The CDR3 loop is CASSPGGPSLQTQYF. CDR3 DNA sequence: TGTGCCAGCAGCCCGGGAGGGCCGAGCCTACAGACCCAGTACTTC.

The V and J genes are TRBV19 and TRBJ2-7; 8 bases align to TRBD2. V gave up 7 bases and J gave up 7 bases; unmatched junction bases: 12. The CDR3 is made up of 14 amino acids. CDR1 and CDR2 from the germline V gene are LNHDA and SQIVND (reference sequence). The CDR3 coding sequence is TGTGCCAGTAAGGAGGTTAGCGGGACGGGTGAGCAGTACTTC. This codes for CASKEVSGTGEQYF.

There are a few counts of this clone. This chain links TRBV5-6 with TRBJ2-1; weak D call: TRBD1 (6 bases). The CDR3 runs to 17 residues. Germline V gene data show CDR1 as SGHDT and CDR2 as YYEEEE. Trimming stripped 0 bases from V and 2 bases from J, with 15 bases between. CDR3 region: CASSLGAGATTYNEQFF. CDR3 in DNA: TGTGCCAGCAGCTTGGGGGCAGGGGCGACCACCTACAATGAGCAGTTCTTC.

The chain carries TRBV6-1 and TRBJ1-4, with D possibly TRBD1 on 6 matching bases. The CDR3 is 15 residues long. CDR1 is MNHNS, CDR2 SASEGT, per germline. V shed 5 bases and J shed 7 bases, with 17 bases lying between them. The CDR3, as DNA: TGTGCCAGCAGTCTCGATGGGGGCGGGGGTGAAAAACTGTTTTTT. Its protein is CASSLDGGGGEKLFF.

The chain combines TRBV19 with TRBJ1-2, with 7 bases lining up with TRBD1. Germline values: CDR1 LNHDA, CDR2 SQIVND (reference sequence). V shed 8 bases, J shed 4 bases, and the junction held 4 bases outside the gene matches. CDR3 length equals 12 residues. The DNA of the CDR3 is TGTGCCAGTGCCGACAGGGCCTATGGCTACACCTTC. Translated: CASADRAYGYTF.

The CDR3 nucleotides read TGTGCCAGTAGTATCTATCCAGACACTGAAGCTTTCTTT. Its protein is CASSIYPDTEAFF. V usage is TRBV19 and J usage is TRBJ1-1, with D hard to call. V dropped 3 bases and J dropped 3 bases, with 8 bases sitting between them. In germline, CDR1 is LNHDA, CDR2 SQIVND (reference sequence). This CDR3 has 13 amino acids. Combining the CDR3 with reference TRBV19 and TRBJ1-1 gives the whole variable domain DGGITQSPKYLFRKEGQNVTLSCEQNLNHDAMYWYRQDPGQGLRLIYYSQIVNDFQKGDIAEGYSVSREKKESFPLTVTSAQKNPTAFYLCASSIYPDTEAFFGQGTRLTVV.

The chain joins TRBV5-1 to TRBJ1-1, with D uncertain. CDR3 size: 13 residues. V gave up 2 bases and J gave up 1 base, with 6 bases separating them. Germline CDR1 is SGHRS and CDR2 is YFSETQ. The CDR3 is CASSFTANTEAFF. The CDR3 nucleotides are TGCGCCAGCAGCTTCACAGCGAACACTGAAGCTTTCTTT.

The chain combines TRBV27 with TRBJ1-2; tentatively, D is TRBD1 (5 bases). The CDR3 consists of 14 residues. V was pared by 4 bases and J by 8 bases, with 17 bases between. CDR1 and CDR2 (germline): MNHEY, SMNVEV (reference sequence). The CDR3 is CASSSPSARDGYTF. The CDR3 DNA follows: TGTGCCAGCAGTTCCCCCTCAGCAAGGGACGGCTACACCTTC.

This clone was picked up a small number of times. The rearrangement uses TRBV6-5 and TRBJ2-3, with D possibly matching TRBD1 (6 bases). The germline V and J ends were trimmed by 2 bases and 5 bases, with 11 bases remaining between them. The CDR3 spans 14 residues. Germline V gene lookup returns CDR1 MNHEY and CDR2 SVGAGI. The DNA for the CDR3 is TGTGCCAGCAGTTACAGGACAGTAAAAGATACGCAGTATTTT. The encoded protein is CASSYRTVKDTQYF.

V usage is TRBV6-4 and J usage is TRBJ2-5; TRBD2 aligns across 8 bases. V gave up 2 bases and J gave up 4 bases; unmatched junction bases: 6. The CDR3 is 15 amino acids. Per the germline V gene, CDR1 is MRHNA and CDR2 is SNTAGT. CDR3 loop: CASSDKFGGAETQYF. Written as DNA, the CDR3 is TGTGCCAGCAGTGACAAGTTCGGGGGGGCAGAGACCCAGTACTTC.

J is TRBJ2-1 and V is TRBV16; D is possibly TRBD1 (6 bases). V lost 0 bases to trimming and J lost 12 bases, with 9 bases between them. The germline gives CDR1 KGHSY, CDR2 FQNENV. The CDR3 is made up of 12 amino acids. In DNA form, the CDR3 reads TGTGCCAGCAGCCAATCGGGGGCTTTGCAGTTCTTC. It yields the protein CASSQSGALQFF.

The J gene is TRBJ2-2, the V gene TRBV19, with 11 positions matching TRBD1. The CDR3 runs 14 residues. Losses at the gene ends were 5 bases for V and 7 bases for J; bases not matched to a gene: 3. Germline loops: CDR1 LNHDA, CDR2 SQIVND (reference sequence). CDR3 loop: CASSRTGGGGELFF. The CDR3 region has the DNA TGTGCCAGTAGTCGGACAGGGGGCGGCGGGGAGCTGTTTTTT.

V gene TRBV2 combines with J gene TRBJ2-1; D is unclear. V shed 8 bases and J shed 12 bases, with 11 bases lying between them. The CDR3 contains 10 residues. CDR1 SNHLY and CDR2 FYNNEI come from the germline V gene. The CDR3 protein is CASALEVQFF. CDR3 in DNA: TGTGCCAGCGCACTCGAAGTGCAGTTCTTC.

The rearrangement links TRBV19 to TRBJ1-5, with D maybe TRBD1 (5 bases). The CDR3 is 17 residues long. Trimming removed 3 bases from V and 0 bases from J, with 15 bases in between. Germline V gene sequence: CDR1 LNHDA, CDR2 SQIVND (reference sequence). CDR3 loop: CASSIDLGHFSNQPQHF. The CDR3 coding sequence is TGTGCCAGTAGTATCGACTTAGGACATTTTAGCAATCAGCCCCAGCATTTT.

V gene TRBV6-1 combines with J gene TRBJ1-3, with no clear D. CDR3 length: 13 residues. Germline CDR1 MNHNS, CDR2 SASEGT. The V gene lost 6 bases and the J gene lost 5 bases, with 11 bases spanning the gap. CDR3 residues: CASSRDLRNTIYF. In DNA, the CDR3 is TGTGCCAGCAGCCGGGATTTAAGAAACACCATATATTTT.

The chain recombines TRBV5-1 with TRBJ2-2; 9 bases agree with TRBD2. The junction had 11 bases not matched to a gene; V was cut back by 3 bases and J by 8 bases. This CDR3 region has 16 residues. Germline V gene data show CDR1 as SGHRS and CDR2 as YFSETQ. The CDR3 DNA reads as TGCGCCAGCAGCTCGACTAGCGGACCCAAGTGGGGGGAGCTGTTTTTT. Its protein product is CASSSTSGPKWGELFF. Filled out from reference TRBV5-1 and TRBJ2-2, the complete variable domain reads KAGVTQTPRYLIKTRGQQVTLSCSPISGHRSVSWYQQTPGQGLQFLFEYFSETQRNKGNFPGRFSGRQFSNSRSEMNVSTLELGDSALYLCASSSTSGPKWGELFFGEGSRLTVL.

This chain joins TRBV6-5 and TRBJ2-7, with TRBD1 matching 9 bases. The length of the CDR3 is 14 residues. The trim removed 8 bases at V and 3 bases at J, leaving 8 bases unmatched. Germline lookup yields CDR1 MNHEY and CDR2 SVGAGI. The CDR3 nucleotides are TGTGCCAGCCGTGCCGGACAGGGGCGCTACGAGCAGTACTTC. Translated: CASRAGQGRYEQYF.